The source of this T cell receptor beta chain is a study of T cells after yellow fever vaccination. Study-level information: It was SMART-Seq v4 Ultra Low Input that prepared the fractions with low cell numbers.

Germline CDR1 SGHTA, CDR2 FQGNSA. The CDR3 loop spans 13 amino acids. Trimming took 5 bases from V and 9 from J; bases not matched to a gene: 8. Study-wide results and caveats: The CD4 and CD8 compartments had a small share of their clonotypes in common. Most primary-vaccination clones recurred post-booster (roughly 96% CD4, roughly 91% CD8).

MiXCR, run by TCRdb on the 5' RACE reads, gives a single entry per CDR3 protein. This sample yields some 500,000 distinct CDR3 sequences, of which roughly 12% are seen a single time; more than 12% belongs to the top ten. As for this clonotype: Its specificity is unknown.

The TCR sequence derives from a man aged 25 to 45 who received the YFV17D yellow fever vaccine. This specimen consisted of PBMCs, obtained on the day of the yellow fever booster vaccination. The gene calls are TRBV7-2 and TRBJ2-5; 8 bases align to TRBD1. As DNA, the CDR3 is TGTGCCAGCAGCCCACAGGGGGGCCAGGCCCAGTACTTC. Protein sequence: CASSPQGGQAQYF.